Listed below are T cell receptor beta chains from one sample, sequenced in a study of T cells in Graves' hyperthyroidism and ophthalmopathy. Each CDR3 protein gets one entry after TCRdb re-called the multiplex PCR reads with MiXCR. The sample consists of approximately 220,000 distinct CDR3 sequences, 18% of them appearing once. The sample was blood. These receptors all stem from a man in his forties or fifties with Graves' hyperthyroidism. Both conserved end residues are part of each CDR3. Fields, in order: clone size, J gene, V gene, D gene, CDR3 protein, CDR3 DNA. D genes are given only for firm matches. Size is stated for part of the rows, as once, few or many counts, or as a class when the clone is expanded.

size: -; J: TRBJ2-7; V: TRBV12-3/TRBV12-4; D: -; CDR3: CASSWNIYEQYF; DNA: TGTGCCAGCAGCTGGAACATCTACGAGCAGTACTTC
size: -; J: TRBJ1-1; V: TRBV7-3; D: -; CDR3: CASSPSGAGSRSEAFF; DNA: TGTGCCAGCAGCCCCTCGGGGGCAGGGAGCCGGTCTGAAGCTTTCTTT
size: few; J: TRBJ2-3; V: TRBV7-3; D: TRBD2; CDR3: CASSRLAGGPYTQYF; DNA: TGTGCCAGCAGCCGACTAGCGGGGGGGCCTTATACGCAGTATTTT
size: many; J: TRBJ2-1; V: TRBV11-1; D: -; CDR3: CASSSRLPFPYNEQFF; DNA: TGTGCCAGCAGCTCAAGACTCCCTTTCCCCTACAATGAGCAGTTCTTC
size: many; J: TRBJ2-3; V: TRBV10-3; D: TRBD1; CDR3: CAISDRGRTDTQYF; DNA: TGTGCCATCAGTGACAGGGGGCGAACAGATACGCAGTATTTT
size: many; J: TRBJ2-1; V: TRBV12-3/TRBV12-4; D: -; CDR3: CASTLGMLLSYNEQFF; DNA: TGTGCCAGCACCTTGGGGATGTTACTCTCCTACAATGAGCAGTTCTTC
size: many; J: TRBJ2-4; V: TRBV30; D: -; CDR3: CAWSVGYGAKNIQYF; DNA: TGTGCCTGGAGTGTAGGATATGGAGCCAAAAACATTCAGTACTTC
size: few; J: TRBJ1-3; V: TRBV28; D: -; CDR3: CASSTLCSGNTIYF; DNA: TGTGCCAGCAGCACATTGTGCTCTGGAAACACCATATATTTT
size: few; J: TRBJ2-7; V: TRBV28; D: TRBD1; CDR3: CASSTQQGAYEQYF; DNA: TGTGCCAGCAGTACCCAACAGGGGGCATACGAGCAGTACTTC
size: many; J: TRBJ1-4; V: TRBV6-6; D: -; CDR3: CASSYLGWGTEANEKLFF; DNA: TGTGCCAGCAGTTACTTGGGTTGGGGTACAGAAGCTAATGAAAAACTGTTTTTT
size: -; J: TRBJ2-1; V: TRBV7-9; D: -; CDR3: CASSPREFPTDNTYNEQFF; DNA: TGTGCCAGCAGCCCCAGGGAGTTCCCCACTGACAATACCTACAATGAGCAGTTCTTC
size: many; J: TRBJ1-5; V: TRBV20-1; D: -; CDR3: CSARAGLGFQTMHQPQHF; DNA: TGCAGTGCTAGAGCAGGGCTCGGTTTTCAGACGATGCATCAGCCCCAGCATTTT
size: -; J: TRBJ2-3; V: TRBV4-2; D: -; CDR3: CASSQVAGGGTDTQYF; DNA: TGTGCCAGCAGCCAAGTCGCCGGGGGCGGCACAGATACGCAGTATTTT
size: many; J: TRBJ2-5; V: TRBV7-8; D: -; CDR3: CASSFRGGAETQYF; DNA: TGTGCCAGCAGCTTCCGTGGGGGGGCAGAGACCCAGTACTTC
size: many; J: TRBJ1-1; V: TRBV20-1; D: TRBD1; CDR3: CSARSQTGADTEAFF; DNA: TGCAGTGCTAGAAGCCAGACAGGGGCGGACACTGAAGCTTTCTTT
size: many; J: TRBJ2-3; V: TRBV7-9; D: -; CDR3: CASSPPGSTDTQYF; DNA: TGTGCCAGCAGCCCGCCAGGGAGCACAGATACGCAGTATTTT
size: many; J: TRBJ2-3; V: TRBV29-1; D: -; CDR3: CSVLTKPGLYTDTQYF; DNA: TGCAGCGTTTTAACTAAGCCCGGGCTCTACACAGATACGCAGTATTTT
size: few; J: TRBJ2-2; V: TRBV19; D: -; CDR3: CASSIAGAELFF; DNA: TGTGCCAGTAGTATAGCTGGAGCGGAGCTGTTTTTT
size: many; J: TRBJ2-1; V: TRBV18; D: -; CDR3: CASSPLVRANSYNEQFF; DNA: TGTGCCAGCTCACCGCTTGTGAGGGCTAACTCCTACAATGAGCAGTTCTTC
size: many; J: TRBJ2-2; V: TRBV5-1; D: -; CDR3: CASSSPSDYTGELFF; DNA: TGCGCCAGCAGCTCACCCTCGGACTACACCGGGGAGCTGTTTTTT
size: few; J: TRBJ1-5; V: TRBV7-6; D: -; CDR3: CASSSGLNNQPQHF; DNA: TGTGCCAGCAGCTCAGGACTTAACAATCAGCCCCAGCATTTT
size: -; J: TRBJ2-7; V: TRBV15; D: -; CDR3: CATSSPSWDISYNEQYF; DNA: TGTGCCACCAGCAGTCCGTCCTGGGACATCTCCTACAACGAGCAGTACTTC
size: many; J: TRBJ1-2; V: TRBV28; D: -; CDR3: CASSPQQIYGYTF; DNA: TGTGCCAGCAGTCCCCAGCAAATCTATGGCTACACCTTC
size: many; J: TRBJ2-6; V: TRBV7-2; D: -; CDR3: CASSLEGSGANVLTF; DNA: TGTGCCAGCAGCTTAGAGGGGTCGGGGGCCAACGTCCTGACTTTC
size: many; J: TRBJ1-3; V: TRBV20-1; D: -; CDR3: CSARGRAYSGNTIYF; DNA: TGCAGTGCTAGAGGACGTGCGTACTCTGGAAACACCATATATTTT
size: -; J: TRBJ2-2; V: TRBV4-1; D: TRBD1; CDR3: CASSQGQGATGELFF; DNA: TGCGCCAGCAGCCAAGGACAGGGAGCGACCGGGGAGCTGTTTTTT
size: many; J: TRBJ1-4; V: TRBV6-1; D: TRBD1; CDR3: CASRRDRGNEKLFF; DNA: TGTGCCAGCAGAAGGGACAGGGGTAATGAAAAACTGTTTTTT
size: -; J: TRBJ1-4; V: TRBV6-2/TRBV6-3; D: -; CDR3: CASKGINEKLFF; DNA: TGTGCCAGCAAAGGGATTAATGAAAAACTGTTTTTT
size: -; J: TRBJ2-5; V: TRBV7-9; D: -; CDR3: CASSLVSGHYQETQYF; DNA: TGTGCCAGCAGCTTAGTCTCCGGACACTACCAAGAGACCCAGTACTTC
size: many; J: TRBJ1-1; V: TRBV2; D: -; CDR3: CASASHGVDTEAFF; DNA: TGTGCCAGCGCCTCGCATGGGGTGGACACTGAAGCTTTCTTT
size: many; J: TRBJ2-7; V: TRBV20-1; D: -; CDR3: CSASSRTSEGEQYF; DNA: TGCAGTGCTAGCTCCAGGACGTCGGAGGGCGAGCAGTACTTC
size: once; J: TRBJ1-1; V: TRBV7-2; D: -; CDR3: CASSYRVAAFF; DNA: TGTGCCAGCAGTTACAGGGTCGCGGCTTTCTTT
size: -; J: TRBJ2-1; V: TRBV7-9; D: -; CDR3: CASSVNNEQFF; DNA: TGTGCCAGCAGCGTAAACAATGAGCAGTTCTTC
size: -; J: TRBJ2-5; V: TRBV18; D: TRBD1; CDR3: CASSPRGQALQETQYF; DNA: TGTGCCAGCTCACCTCGGGGACAGGCCCTGCAAGAGACCCAGTACTTC
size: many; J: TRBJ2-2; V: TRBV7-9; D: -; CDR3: CASSPPGLLVGGELFF; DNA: TGTGCCAGCAGCCCCCCGGGACTTCTCGTGGGCGGGGAGCTGTTTTTT
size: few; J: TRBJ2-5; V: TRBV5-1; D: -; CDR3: CASSPMTGGVETQYF; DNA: TGCGCCAGCAGCCCTATGACTGGCGGGGTGGAGACCCAGTACTTC
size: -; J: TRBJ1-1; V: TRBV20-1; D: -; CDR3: CSVGNTEAFF; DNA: TGCAGTGTTGGTAACACTGAAGCTTTCTTT
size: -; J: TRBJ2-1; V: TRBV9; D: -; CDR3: CASSVRRLGNEQFF; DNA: TGTGCCAGCAGCGTGCGTAGATTGGGCAATGAGCAGTTCTTC
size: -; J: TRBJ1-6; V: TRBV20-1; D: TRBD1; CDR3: CSAVLFDRAASPLHF; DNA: TGCAGTGCTGTCCTTTTTGACAGGGCAGCTTCACCCCTCCACTTT
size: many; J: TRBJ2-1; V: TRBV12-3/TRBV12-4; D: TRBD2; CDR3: CASRGTSGGFYNEQFF; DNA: TGTGCCAGCAGGGGGACTAGCGGGGGGTTCTACAATGAGCAGTTCTTC
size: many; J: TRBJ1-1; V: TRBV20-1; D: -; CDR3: CSARDPRGRGGSEAFF; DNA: TGCAGTGCTAGAGACCCCCGGGGCCGGGGAGGGTCTGAAGCTTTCTTT
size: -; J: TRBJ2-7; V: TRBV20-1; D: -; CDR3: CSARDRGGEGFYEQYF; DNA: TGCAGTGCTAGAGATCGTGGGGGAGAGGGGTTCTACGAGCAGTACTTC
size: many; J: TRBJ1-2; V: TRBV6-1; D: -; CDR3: CASKGTSADYGYTF; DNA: TGTGCCAGCAAAGGGACATCTGCGGACTATGGCTACACCTTC
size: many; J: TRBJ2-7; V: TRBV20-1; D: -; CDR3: CSATPRTVSYEQYF; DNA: TGCAGTGCTACCCCCAGGACAGTCTCCTACGAGCAGTACTTC
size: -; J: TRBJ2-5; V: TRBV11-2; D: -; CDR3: CASSYARDPYYPSQETQYF; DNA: TGTGCCAGCAGCTACGCGAGAGACCCTTACTATCCCAGCCAAGAGACCCAGTACTTC
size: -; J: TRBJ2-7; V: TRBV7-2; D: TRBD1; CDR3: CASSPGQYYEQYF; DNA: TGTGCCAGCAGCCCGGGACAGTACTACGAGCAGTACTTC
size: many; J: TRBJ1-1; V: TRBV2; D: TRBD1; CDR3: CASSEFRDRGRERTEAFF; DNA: TGTGCCAGCAGTGAATTCCGAGACAGGGGGCGGGAACGGACTGAAGCTTTCTTT
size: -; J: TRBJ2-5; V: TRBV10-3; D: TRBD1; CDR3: CAISLGTGGDISGETQYF; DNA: TGTGCCATCAGTCTCGGGACAGGGGGCGATATCTCGGGGGAGACCCAGTACTTC
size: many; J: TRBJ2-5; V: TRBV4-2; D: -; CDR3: CASSQDFGQGKTQYF; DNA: TGTGCCAGCAGCCAAGATTTCGGGCAGGGAAAGACCCAGTACTTC
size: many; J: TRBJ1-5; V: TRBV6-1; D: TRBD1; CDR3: CASRSRDRSNQPQHF; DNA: TGTGCCAGCAGGAGCCGGGACAGAAGCAATCAGCCCCAGCATTTT
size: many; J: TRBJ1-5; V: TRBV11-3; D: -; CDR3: CASSLELGRAQPQHF; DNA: TGTGCCAGCAGCTTAGAATTAGGCAGGGCCCAGCCCCAGCATTTT
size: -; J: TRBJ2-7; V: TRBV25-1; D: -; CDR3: CASSGWGSYEQYF; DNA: TGTGCCAGCAGCGGTTGGGGCTCCTACGAGCAGTACTTC
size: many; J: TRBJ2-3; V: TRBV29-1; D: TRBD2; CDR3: CSVVRIAGVTDTQYF; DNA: TGCAGCGTTGTTAGGATAGCGGGCGTCACAGATACGCAGTATTTT
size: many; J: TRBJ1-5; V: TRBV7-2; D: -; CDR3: CASSRVGGENQPQHF; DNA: TGTGCCAGCAGCCGAGTAGGGGGAGAAAATCAGCCCCAGCATTTT
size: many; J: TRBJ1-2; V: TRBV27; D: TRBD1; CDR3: CASTPTGYGYGYTF; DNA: TGTGCCAGCACCCCGACAGGGTATGGCTATGGCTACACCTTC
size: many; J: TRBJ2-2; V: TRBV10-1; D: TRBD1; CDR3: CASSATGDTGELFF; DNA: TGCGCCAGCAGCGCTACAGGGGACACCGGGGAGCTGTTTTTT
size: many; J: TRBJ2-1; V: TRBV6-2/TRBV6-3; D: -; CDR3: CASSYSTGGEQFF; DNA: TGTGCCAGCAGTTACTCAACTGGCGGTGAGCAGTTCTTC
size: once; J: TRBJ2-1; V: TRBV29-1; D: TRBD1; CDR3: CSADLSGTGSNEQFF; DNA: TGCAGCGCTGACCTCTCCGGGACAGGGTCAAATGAGCAGTTCTTC